The clone carrying this TCR beta chain has only a few counts. This record belongs to a study of blood T cell repertoires in COVID-19. Assay used: immunoSEQ multiplex PCR; TCRdb lists only in-frame clones, some missing. The data hold fewer than 65,000 clones, with around 89% observed a single time. J was trimmed by 6 bases and V by 5 bases; bases with no gene match: 7. The CDR3 length is 14 residues. Germline CDR1 LNHDA, CDR2 SQIVND (reference sequence). This clonotype originated in a woman aged 60-75 years with COVID-19, enrolled during active disease. This chain links TRBV19 with TRBJ1-5, with 7 bases lining up with TRBD1. What was sequenced was peripheral blood. CDR3 sequence: CASSFIDRAQPQHF. DNA of the CDR3: TGTGCCAGTAGTTTCATAGACAGGGCTCAGCCCCAGCATTTT.